The rows below give T cell receptor beta chains drawn from one sample of a study of T cell changes during pregnancy in multiple sclerosis. Clones were read by immunoSEQ multiplex PCR, and TCRdb kept only the in-frame ones, dropping some. The table shows 90,000 to 95,000 clones, with approximately 92% occurring only once. The sample in question was peripheral blood, obtained in the first trimester of pregnancy. The source of these receptors is a female donor with multiple sclerosis, enrolled in a pregnancy study. The CDR3 runs from the conserved cysteine through the conserved F or W. The D gene is left open where the match is weak. Size values are once, few and many counts, or a class for expanded clones, and some rows have none.

d_call	v_call	clone_size	j_call	cdr3_aa	cdr3_nt
-	TRBV19	-	TRBJ2-7	CASKRRGSNYEQYF	TGTGCCAGTAAAAGGAGGGGATCCAATTACGAGCAGTACTTC
TRBD2	TRBV7-3	-	TRBJ2-3	CASSLSGGFDTQYF	TGTGCCAGCAGCTTAAGCGGGGGGTTTGATACGCAGTATTTT
TRBD1	TRBV10-3	-	TRBJ2-1	CAISELGTVLYNEQFF	TGTGCCATCAGTGAGCTGGGGACAGTCCTCTACAATGAGCAGTTCTTC
-	TRBV27	-	TRBJ1-3	CASKRGNSGNTIYF	TGTGCCAGCAAGCGGGGAAACTCTGGAAACACCATATATTTT
-	TRBV6-6	-	TRBJ2-3	CAAGPSSTDTQYF	TGTGCCGCGGGGCCTTCGAGCACAGATACGCAGTATTTT
-	TRBV5-6	-	TRBJ1-6	CASSFGRAYSPLHF	TGTGCCAGCAGCTTCGGCAGGGCATACTCACCCCTCCACTTT
TRBD2	TRBV5-4	-	TRBJ2-1	CASSSGGYNEQFF	TGTGCCAGCAGCTCGGGGGGATACAATGAGCAGTTCTTC
TRBD1	TRBV15	-	TRBJ1-3	CATSRPFGDRGGNTIYF	TGTGCCACCAGCAGACCCTTCGGGGACAGGGGTGGAAACACCATATATTTT
-	TRBV6-1	-	TRBJ2-1	CASSDETGGYNEQFF	TGTGCCAGCAGTGATGAGACAGGCGGGTACAATGAGCAGTTCTTC
TRBD1	TRBV6-1	-	TRBJ2-2	CASSDPGTGKHGELFF	TGTGCCAGCAGTGACCCCGGGACAGGAAAACACGGGGAGCTGTTTTTT
TRBD2	TRBV6-4	-	TRBJ2-5	CASSEPAGIAMETQYF	TGTGCCAGCAGTGAACCAGCGGGAATCGCTATGGAGACCCAGTACTTC
-	TRBV13	-	TRBJ2-5	CASSPSAWRGPGETQYF	TGTGCCAGCAGCCCTAGTGCATGGCGGGGGCCCGGAGAGACCCAGTACTTC
-	TRBV29-1	-	TRBJ1-2	CSVDEARGGYTF	TGCAGCGTTGATGAAGCGCGGGGCGGCTACACCTTC
TRBD1	TRBV7-9	-	TRBJ2-1	CASSRDRGPLGYNEQFF	TGTGCCAGCAGCCGGGACAGGGGACCTCTGGGATACAATGAGCAGTTCTTC
-	TRBV11-2	-	TRBJ2-2	CASSFGANLNTGELFF	TGTGCCAGCAGCTTTGGGGCCAACTTAAACACCGGGGAGCTGTTTTTT
-	TRBV28	once	TRBJ1-1	CASSFGYRVSLPEAFF	TGTGCCAGCAGTTTCGGTTACAGGGTGTCGTTACCCGAAGCTTTCTTT
-	TRBV5-1	-	TRBJ2-5	CASSLVTAGAETQYF	TGCGCCAGCAGCTTGGTTACCGCGGGGGCAGAGACCCAGTACTTC
-	TRBV7-9	-	TRBJ1-5	CASSLAGGSNQPQHF	TGTGCCAGCAGCTTAGCGGGGGGAAGCAATCAGCCCCAGCATTTT
TRBD1	TRBV5-8	-	TRBJ1-1	CASSPQGGNTEAFF	TGTGCCAGCAGTCCACAGGGGGGGAACACTGAAGCTTTCTTT
TRBD2	TRBV14	-	TRBJ2-5	CASSQDPGTSWETQYF	TGTGCCAGCAGCCAAGACCCCGGGACTAGCTGGGAGACCCAGTACTTC
-	TRBV5-4	-	TRBJ2-2	CASSVLAVATGELFF	TGTGCCAGCAGCGTTTTAGCGGTGGCTACCGGGGAGCTGTTTTTT
-	TRBV5-5	-	TRBJ2-2	CASSFGWATGELFF	TGTGCCAGCAGCTTTGGTTGGGCCACCGGGGAGCTGTTTTTT
TRBD1	TRBV19	-	TRBJ1-2	CASSDPGTVNYGYTF	TGTGCCAGTAGTGACCCCGGGACAGTTAACTATGGCTACACCTTC
TRBD1	TRBV28	-	TRBJ1-1	CASSQSKTGVITEAFF	TGTGCCAGCAGCCAATCAAAGACAGGGGTTATCACTGAAGCTTTCTTT
-	TRBV19	-	TRBJ2-3	CASPTTPIAYKSDTQYF	TGTGCCAGTCCCACAACCCCCATAGCGTACAAATCAGATACGCAGTATTTT
-	TRBV5-1	-	TRBJ2-5	CASSLAAQETQYF	TGCGCCAGCAGCTTGGCTGCGCAAGAGACCCAGTACTTC
TRBD1	TRBV7-2	-	TRBJ1-5	CASSLRDSGWPQHF	TGTGCCAGCAGCTTACGGGACAGTGGTTGGCCCCAGCATTTT
TRBD2	TRBV29-1	-	TRBJ2-5	CSPTLGTSGSETQYF	TGCAGCCCCACCCTCGGGACTAGCGGTTCAGAGACCCAGTACTTC
TRBD1	TRBV19	-	TRBJ2-3	CATLDRAGHGDTQYF	TGTGCCACCCTCGACAGGGCGGGCCACGGAGATACGCAGTATTTT
-	TRBV2	-	TRBJ1-1	CASRVIGGIPNTEAFF	TGTGCCAGCAGAGTAATCGGGGGAATTCCAAATACTGAAGCTTTCTTT
-	TRBV7-9	-	TRBJ2-3	CASSLAVGQAADTQYF	TGTGCCAGCAGCTTAGCGGTGGGGCAGGCGGCAGATACGCAGTATTTT
TRBD2	TRBV7-3	-	TRBJ2-3	CASSSTTSGGTDTQYF	TGTGCCAGCAGCTCAACGACTAGCGGGGGCACAGATACGCAGTATTTT
TRBD1	TRBV6-6	few	TRBJ1-2	CASSYSTGGADYGYTF	TGTGCCAGCAGTTACTCGACAGGGGGCGCGGACTATGGCTACACCTTC
TRBD1	TRBV29-1	-	TRBJ1-4	CSVAGPGTGGLGLFF	TGCAGCGTCGCCGGACCCGGGACAGGGGGCTTGGGACTGTTTTTT
TRBD1	TRBV4-2	-	TRBJ1-2	CASSQENTGGPVGYTF	TGTGCCAGCAGCCAAGAAAATACAGGGGGACCGGTTGGCTACACCTTC
-	TRBV27	-	TRBJ1-1	CASSPPGYTEAFF	TGTGCCAGCAGTCCCCCAGGTTACACTGAAGCTTTCTTT
-	TRBV10-2	-	TRBJ1-4	CASIGGEGEKLFF	TGCGCCAGCATAGGGGGGGAAGGTGAAAAACTGTTTTTT
-	TRBV11-2	-	TRBJ2-1	CASSLMQGMYNEQFF	TGTGCCAGCAGCTTAATGCAGGGTATGTACAATGAGCAGTTCTTC
TRBD2	TRBV5-1	-	TRBJ2-5	CASSLAGGPWETQYF	TGCGCCAGCAGCCTAGCGGGGGGGCCTTGGGAGACCCAGTACTTC
TRBD1	TRBV13	-	TRBJ1-4	CASSLAETGANEKLFF	TGTGCCAGCAGCCTCGCTGAAACAGGGGCTAATGAAAAACTGTTTTTT
-	TRBV7-9	-	TRBJ2-1	CASSLGGATYNEQFF	TGTGCCAGCAGCTTAGGCGGGGCAACCTACAATGAGCAGTTCTTC
-	TRBV28	-	TRBJ1-2	CASSLSSYGYTF	TGTGCCAGCAGTTTAAGCTCCTATGGCTACACCTTC
-	TRBV18	-	TRBJ2-3	CASSPPGQGGTDTQYF	TGTGCCAGCTCACCACCGGGGCAGGGTGGAACAGATACGCAGTATTTT
TRBD1	TRBV7-8	-	TRBJ2-7	CASSLVRDRSPYEQYF	TGTGCCAGCAGCTTAGTTCGGGACAGGTCCCCCTACGAGCAGTACTTC
TRBD1	TRBV25-1	-	TRBJ2-1	CASRTGTGYNEQFF	TGTGCCAGCCGAACCGGGACAGGGTACAATGAGCAGTTCTTC
-	TRBV11-3	-	TRBJ1-1	CASSLGWDIEAFF	TGTGCCAGCAGCCTGGGTTGGGACATTGAAGCTTTCTTT
TRBD2	TRBV7-9	-	TRBJ2-1	CASSLGGGEQFF	TGTGCCAGCAGCTTAGGCGGGGGGGAGCAGTTCTTC
TRBD2	TRBV10-1	-	TRBJ2-5	CASSDGTSGGQETQYF	TGCGCCAGCAGTGACGGGACTAGCGGGGGCCAAGAGACCCAGTACTTC
-	TRBV19	-	TRBJ2-5	CASSPRGAQETQYF	TGTGCCAGTAGCCCCAGGGGGGCCCAAGAGACCCAGTACTTC
-	TRBV5-5	-	TRBJ1-1	CASSLPGDTEAFF	TGTGCCAGCAGCTTGCCAGGGGACACTGAAGCTTTCTTT
TRBD2	TRBV4-1	-	TRBJ2-1	CASSLGGLANSYNEQFF	TGCGCCAGCAGCCTGGGGGGGTTAGCGAATTCCTACAATGAGCAGTTCTTC
-	TRBV9	-	TRBJ1-1	CASSGRGTEAFF	TGTGCCAGCAGCGGTAGGGGGACTGAAGCTTTCTTT
TRBD2	TRBV9	-	TRBJ2-7	CASSETSGYYEQYF	TGTGCCAGCAGCGAGACTAGCGGGTACTACGAGCAGTACTTC
TRBD2	TRBV9	-	TRBJ2-1	CASSVAGGSYNEQFF	TGTGCCAGCAGCGTAGCCGGGGGGTCCTACAATGAGCAGTTCTTC
TRBD1	TRBV7-8	-	TRBJ1-2	CASSTDRYYGYTF	TGTGCCAGCAGCACGGACAGGTACTATGGCTACACCTTC
-	TRBV7-8	-	TRBJ2-1	CASSLNPGLNEQFF	TGTGCCAGCAGCTTAAACCCAGGATTAAATGAGCAGTTCTTC
-	TRBV19	-	TRBJ1-1	CAARGGMANTEAFF	TGTGCGGCTCGGGGGGGGATGGCGAACACTGAAGCTTTCTTT
TRBD2	TRBV7-2	-	TRBJ2-7	CASSLVAGFYEQYF	TGTGCCAGCAGCTTAGTAGCGGGGTTCTACGAGCAGTACTTC